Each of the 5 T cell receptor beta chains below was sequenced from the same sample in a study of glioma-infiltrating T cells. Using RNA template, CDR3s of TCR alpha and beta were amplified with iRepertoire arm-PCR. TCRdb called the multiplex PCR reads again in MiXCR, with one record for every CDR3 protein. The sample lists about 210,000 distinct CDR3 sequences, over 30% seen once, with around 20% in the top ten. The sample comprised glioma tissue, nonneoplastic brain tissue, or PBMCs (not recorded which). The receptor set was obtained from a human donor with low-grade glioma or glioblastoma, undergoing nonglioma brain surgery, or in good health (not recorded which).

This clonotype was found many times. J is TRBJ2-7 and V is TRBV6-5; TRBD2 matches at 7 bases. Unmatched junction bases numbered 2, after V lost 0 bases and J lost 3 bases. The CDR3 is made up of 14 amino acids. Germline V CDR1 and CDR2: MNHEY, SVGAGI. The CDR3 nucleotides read TGTGCCAGCAGTTACTCCCAGCGGGGCTACGAGCAGTACTTC. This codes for CASSYSQRGYEQYF.

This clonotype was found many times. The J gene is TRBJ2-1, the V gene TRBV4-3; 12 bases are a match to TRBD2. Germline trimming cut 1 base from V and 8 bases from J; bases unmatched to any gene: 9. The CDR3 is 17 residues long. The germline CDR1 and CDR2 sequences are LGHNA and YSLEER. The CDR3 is CASSQGRTSGTLDEQFF. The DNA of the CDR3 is TGCGCCAGCAGCCAAGGGAGGACTAGCGGGACCCTCGATGAGCAGTTCTTC.

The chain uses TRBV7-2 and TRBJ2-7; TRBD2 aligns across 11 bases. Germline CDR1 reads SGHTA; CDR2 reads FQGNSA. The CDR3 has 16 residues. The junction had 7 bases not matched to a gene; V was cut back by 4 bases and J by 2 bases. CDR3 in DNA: TGTGCCAGCAGCTCGGGGCCGGGACTAGCGGCCTACGAGCAGTACTTC. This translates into CASSSGPGLAAYEQYF.

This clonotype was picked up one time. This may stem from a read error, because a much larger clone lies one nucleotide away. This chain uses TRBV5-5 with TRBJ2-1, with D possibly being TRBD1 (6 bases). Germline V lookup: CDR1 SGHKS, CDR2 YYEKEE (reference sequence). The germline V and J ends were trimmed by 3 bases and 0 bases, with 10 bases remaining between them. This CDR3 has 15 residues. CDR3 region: CASSCTGISYNEQFF. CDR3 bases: TGTGCCAGCAGCTGTACAGGGATCTCCTACAATGAGCAGTTCTTC.

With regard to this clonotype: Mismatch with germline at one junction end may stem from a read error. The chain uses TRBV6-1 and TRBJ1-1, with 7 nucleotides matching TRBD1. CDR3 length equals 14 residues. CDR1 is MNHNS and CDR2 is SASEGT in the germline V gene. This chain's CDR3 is CASSPGQSNTEAFF. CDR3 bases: TGCGCCAGCAGTCCGGGACAGTCGAACACTGAAGCTTTCTTT.